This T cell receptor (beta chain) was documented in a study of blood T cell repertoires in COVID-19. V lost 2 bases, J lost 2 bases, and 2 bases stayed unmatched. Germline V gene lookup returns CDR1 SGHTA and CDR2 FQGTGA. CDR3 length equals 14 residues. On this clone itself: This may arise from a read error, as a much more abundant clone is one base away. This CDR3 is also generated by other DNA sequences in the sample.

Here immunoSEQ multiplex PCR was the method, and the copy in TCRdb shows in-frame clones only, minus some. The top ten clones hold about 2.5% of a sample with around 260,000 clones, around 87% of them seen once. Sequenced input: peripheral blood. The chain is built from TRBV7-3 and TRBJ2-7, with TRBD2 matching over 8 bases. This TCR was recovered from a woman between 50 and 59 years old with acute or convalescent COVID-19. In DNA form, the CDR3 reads TGTGCCAGCAGCTTAGCGGGAGGCCCCTACGAGCAGTACTTC. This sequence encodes CASSLAGGPYEQYF.